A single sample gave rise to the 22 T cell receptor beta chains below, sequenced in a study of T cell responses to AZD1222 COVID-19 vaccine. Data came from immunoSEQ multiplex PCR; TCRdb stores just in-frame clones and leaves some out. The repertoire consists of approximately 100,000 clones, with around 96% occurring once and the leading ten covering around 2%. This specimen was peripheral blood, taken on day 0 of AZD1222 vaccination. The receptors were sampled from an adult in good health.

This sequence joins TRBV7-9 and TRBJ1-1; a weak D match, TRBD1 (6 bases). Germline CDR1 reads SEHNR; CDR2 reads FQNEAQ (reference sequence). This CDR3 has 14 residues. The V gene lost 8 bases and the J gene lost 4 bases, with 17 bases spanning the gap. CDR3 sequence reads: CASELQGGRTEAFF. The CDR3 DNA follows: TGTGCCAGCGAGTTACAGGGAGGGCGCACTGAAGCTTTCTTT. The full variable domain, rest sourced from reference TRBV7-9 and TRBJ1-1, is DTGVSQNPRHKITKRGQNVTFRCDPISEHNRLYWYRQTLGQGPEFLTYFQNEAQLEKSRLLSDRFSAERPKGSFSTLEIQRTEQGDSAMYLCASELQGGRTEAFFGQGTRLTVV.

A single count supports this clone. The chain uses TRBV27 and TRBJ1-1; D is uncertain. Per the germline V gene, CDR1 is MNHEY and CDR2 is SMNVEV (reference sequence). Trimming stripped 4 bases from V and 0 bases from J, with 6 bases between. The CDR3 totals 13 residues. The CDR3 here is CASSWTMNTEAFF. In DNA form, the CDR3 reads TGTGCCAGCAGTTGGACGATGAACACTGAAGCTTTCTTT.

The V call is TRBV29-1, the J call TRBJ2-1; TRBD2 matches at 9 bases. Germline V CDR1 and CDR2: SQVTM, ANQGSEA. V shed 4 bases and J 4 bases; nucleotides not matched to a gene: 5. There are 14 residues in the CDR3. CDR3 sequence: CSVVAAGGYNEQFF. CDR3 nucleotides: TGCAGCGTTGTTGCAGCGGGAGGTTACAATGAGCAGTTCTTC.

The DNA for the CDR3 is TGTGCCACCAGCAGTTCGACTAGCGTCACCTACGAGCAGTACTTC. It encodes CATSSSTSVTYEQYF. The genes are TRBV15 and TRBJ2-7, with 8 bases lining up with TRBD2. Per the germline V gene, CDR1 is LNHNV and CDR2 is YYDKDF (reference sequence). V lost 3 bases, J lost 2 bases, and 6 bases stayed unmatched. The CDR3 length is 15 residues.

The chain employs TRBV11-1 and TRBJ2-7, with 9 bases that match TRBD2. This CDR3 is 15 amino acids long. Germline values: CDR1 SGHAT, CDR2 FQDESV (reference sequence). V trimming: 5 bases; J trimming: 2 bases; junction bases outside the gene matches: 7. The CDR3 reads CASSQQTSGAYEQYF. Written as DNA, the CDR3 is TGTGCCAGCAGCCAGCAGACTAGCGGAGCCTACGAGCAGTACTTC.

CDR3 loop: CASSRGNPRSPLHF. For the CDR3, the DNA is TGTGCCAGCTCGAGGGGGAACCCGCGATCACCCCTCCACTTT. The chain is built from TRBV11-2 and TRBJ1-6; possibly TRBD1 for D (6 bases). CDR3 length equals 14 residues. Trimming pared 8 bases from V and 10 bases from J, leaving 18 bases between. In germline, CDR1 is SGHAT, CDR2 FQNNGV.

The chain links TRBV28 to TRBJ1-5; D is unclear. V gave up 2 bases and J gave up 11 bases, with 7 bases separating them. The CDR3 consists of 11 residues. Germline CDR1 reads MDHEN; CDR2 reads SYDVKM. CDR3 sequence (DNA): TGTGCCAGCAGTTTACGGCGAGCCCAGCATTTT. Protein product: CASSLRRAQHF.

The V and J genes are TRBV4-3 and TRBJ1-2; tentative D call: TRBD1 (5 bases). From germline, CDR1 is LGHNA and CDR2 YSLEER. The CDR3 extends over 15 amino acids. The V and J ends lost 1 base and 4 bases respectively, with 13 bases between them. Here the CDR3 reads CASSQGDDSSYGYTF. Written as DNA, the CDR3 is TGCGCCAGCAGCCAAGGCGACGACAGTTCCTATGGCTACACCTTC.

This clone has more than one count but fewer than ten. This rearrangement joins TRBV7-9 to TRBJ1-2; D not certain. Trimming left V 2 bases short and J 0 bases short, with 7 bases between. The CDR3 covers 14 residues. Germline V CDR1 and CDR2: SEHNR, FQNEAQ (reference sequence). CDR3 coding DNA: TGTGCCAGCAGCTTAAGTAGATCTAACTATGGCTACACCTTC. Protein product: CASSLSRSNYGYTF.

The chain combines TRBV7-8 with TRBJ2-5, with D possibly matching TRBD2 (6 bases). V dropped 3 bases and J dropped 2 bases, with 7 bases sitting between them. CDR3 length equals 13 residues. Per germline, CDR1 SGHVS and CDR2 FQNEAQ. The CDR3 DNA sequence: TGTGCCAGCAGCTTCGGGGGACAAGAGACCCAGTACTTC. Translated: CASSFGGQETQYF.

The DNA of the CDR3 is TGTGCCAGCAGCTCAGCAGGGAATGCTAACTATGGCTACACCTTC. It is translated as CASSSAGNANYGYTF. The V gene is TRBV7-9, the J gene TRBJ1-2, with a weak D call TRBD1 (5 bases). With 4 bases removed from V and 0 bases from J, the gap between germline ends came to 12 bases. From germline, CDR1 is SEHNR and CDR2 FQNEAQ (reference sequence). The CDR3 runs to 15 residues.

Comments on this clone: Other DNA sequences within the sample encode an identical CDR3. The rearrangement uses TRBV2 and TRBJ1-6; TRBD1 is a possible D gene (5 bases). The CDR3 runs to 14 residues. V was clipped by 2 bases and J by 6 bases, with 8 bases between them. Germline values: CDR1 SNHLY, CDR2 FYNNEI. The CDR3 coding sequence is TGTGCCAGCAGTGAACAGGGAGGTAATTCACCCCTCCACTTT. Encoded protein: CASSEQGGNSPLHF. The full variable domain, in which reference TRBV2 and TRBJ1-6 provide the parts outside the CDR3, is EPEVTQTPSHQVTQMGQEVILRCVPISNHLYFYWYRQILGQKVEFLVSFYNNEISEKSEIFDDQFSVERPDGSNFTLKIRSTKLEDSAMYFCASSEQGGNSPLHFGNGTRLTVT.

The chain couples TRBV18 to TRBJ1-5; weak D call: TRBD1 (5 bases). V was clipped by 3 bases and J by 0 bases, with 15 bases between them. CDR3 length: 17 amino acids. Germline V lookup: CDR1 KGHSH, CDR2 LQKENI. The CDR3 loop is CASSPRGGGNSNQPQHF. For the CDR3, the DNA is TGTGCCAGCTCACCTCGGGGCGGGGGAAATAGCAATCAGCCCCAGCATTTT.

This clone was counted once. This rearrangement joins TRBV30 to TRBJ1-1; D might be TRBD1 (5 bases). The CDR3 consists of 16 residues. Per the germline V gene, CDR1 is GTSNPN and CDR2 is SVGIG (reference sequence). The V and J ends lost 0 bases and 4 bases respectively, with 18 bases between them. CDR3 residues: CAWSVQGGGVGTEAFF. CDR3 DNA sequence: TGTGCCTGGAGTGTACAAGGTGGAGGGGTGGGCACTGAAGCTTTCTTT.

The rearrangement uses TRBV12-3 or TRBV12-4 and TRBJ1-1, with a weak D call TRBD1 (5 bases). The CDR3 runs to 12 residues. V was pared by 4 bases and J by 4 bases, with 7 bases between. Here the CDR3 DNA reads TGTGCCAGCAGTTACGGGGGCACTGAAGCTTTCTTT. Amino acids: CASSYGGTEAFF.

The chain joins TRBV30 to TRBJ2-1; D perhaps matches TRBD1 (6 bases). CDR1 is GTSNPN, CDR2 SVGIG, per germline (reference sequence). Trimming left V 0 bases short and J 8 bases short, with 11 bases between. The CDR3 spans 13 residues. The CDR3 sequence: CAWSVQGTDEQFF. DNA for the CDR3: TGTGCCTGGAGTGTACAGGGAACGGATGAGCAGTTCTTC.

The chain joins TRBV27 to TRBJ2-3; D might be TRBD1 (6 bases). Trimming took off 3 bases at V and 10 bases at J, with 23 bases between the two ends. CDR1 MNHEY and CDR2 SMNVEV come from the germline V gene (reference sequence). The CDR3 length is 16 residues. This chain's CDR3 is CASSLDQQGIIKAQYF. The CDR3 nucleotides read TGTGCCAGCAGTTTGGACCAACAGGGCATAATTAAGGCGCAGTATTTT.

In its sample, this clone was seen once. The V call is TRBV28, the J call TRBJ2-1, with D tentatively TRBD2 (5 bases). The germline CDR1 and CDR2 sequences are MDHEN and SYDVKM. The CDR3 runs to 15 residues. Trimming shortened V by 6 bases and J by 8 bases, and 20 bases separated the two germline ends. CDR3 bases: TGTGCCAGCAGGGGCGGGCTCCTAAGAGACGATGAGCAGTTCTTC. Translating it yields CASRGGLLRDDEQFF.

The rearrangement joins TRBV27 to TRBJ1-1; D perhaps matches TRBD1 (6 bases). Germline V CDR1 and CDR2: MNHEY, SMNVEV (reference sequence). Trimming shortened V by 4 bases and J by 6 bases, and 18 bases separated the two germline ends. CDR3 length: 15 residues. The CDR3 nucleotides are TGTGCCAGCAGTTCCGGGGGCCCAAAATTCGCTGAAGCTTTCTTT. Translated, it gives CASSSGGPKFAEAFF.

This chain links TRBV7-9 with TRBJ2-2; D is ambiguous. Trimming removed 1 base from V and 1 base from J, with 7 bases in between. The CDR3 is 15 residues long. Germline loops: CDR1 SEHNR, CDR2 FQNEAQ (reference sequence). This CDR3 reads CASSLEGRNTGELFF. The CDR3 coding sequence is TGTGCCAGCAGCTTAGAGGGCAGGAACACCGGGGAGCTGTTTTTT.

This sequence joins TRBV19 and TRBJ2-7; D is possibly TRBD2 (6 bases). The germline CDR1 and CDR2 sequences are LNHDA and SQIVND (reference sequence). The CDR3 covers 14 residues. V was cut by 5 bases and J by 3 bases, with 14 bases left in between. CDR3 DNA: TGTGCCAGTAGTTCCACGGGCGGGGTCTACGAGCAGTACTTC. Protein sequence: CASSSTGGVYEQYF.

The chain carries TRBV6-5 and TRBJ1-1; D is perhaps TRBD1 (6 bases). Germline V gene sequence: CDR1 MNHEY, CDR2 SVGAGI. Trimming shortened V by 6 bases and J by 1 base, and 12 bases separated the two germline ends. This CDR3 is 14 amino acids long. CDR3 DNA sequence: TGTGCCAGCAGCAGGGGACTCGGGAACACTGAAGCTTTCTTT. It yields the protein CASSRGLGNTEAFF.